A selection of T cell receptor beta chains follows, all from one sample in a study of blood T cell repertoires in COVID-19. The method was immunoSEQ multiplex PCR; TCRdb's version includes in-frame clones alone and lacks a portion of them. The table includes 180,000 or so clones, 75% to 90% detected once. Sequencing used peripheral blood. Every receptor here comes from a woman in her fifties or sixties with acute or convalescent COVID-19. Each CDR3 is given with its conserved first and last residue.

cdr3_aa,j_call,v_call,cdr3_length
CASSYGTGGETQYF,TRBJ2-5,TRBV6-5,14
CASSLVGRGRVSHNEQFF,TRBJ2-1,TRBV13,18
CASKKLAGLGDTQYF,TRBJ2-3,TRBV6-5,15
CASSPTGTSGRARYF,TRBJ2-3,TRBV7-2,15
CASSLVASGTDTQYF,TRBJ2-3,TRBV5-1,15
CASSEYPGLQETQYF,TRBJ2-5,TRBV25-1,15
CAISESGTEETQYF,TRBJ2-5,TRBV10-3,14
CASSLGQGNTIYF,TRBJ1-3,TRBV5-1,13
CASSPPNRGTNYEQYF,TRBJ2-7,TRBV18,16
CASSLAPQGSEQYF,TRBJ2-7,TRBV5-1,14
CASSRQGGQPQHF,TRBJ1-5,TRBV2,13
CASNRPGTGELFF,TRBJ2-2,TRBV6-5,13
CASSLTGGTGELFF,TRBJ2-2,TRBV19,14
CASSLVGVGYTF,TRBJ1-2,TRBV7-9,12
CASSLGGAGATDTQYF,TRBJ2-3,TRBV7-6,16
CASSQTGVSNYGYTF,TRBJ1-2,TRBV4-2,15
CASSPLGLNEKLFF,TRBJ1-4,TRBV2,14
CATSRGREGAQPQHF,TRBJ1-5,TRBV15,15
CATSLRRVSTQYF,TRBJ2-3,TRBV15,13
CASSSRRGPGNQPQHF,TRBJ1-5,TRBV28,16
CATSGNSYEQYF,TRBJ2-7,TRBV28,12
CASSASGRGADTQYF,TRBJ2-3,TRBV5-8,15
CASSIDGRDSSYNEQFF,TRBJ2-1,TRBV19,17
CAWSDKTGTGNEKLFF,TRBJ1-4,TRBV30,16
CASRGSGQGASPLHF,TRBJ1-6,TRBV2,15
CASSRNTEAFF,TRBJ1-1,TRBV7-9,11
CASSSRTDFAEQFF,TRBJ2-1,TRBV9,14
CASSVVPSAGGPETQYF,TRBJ2-5,TRBV9,17
CASRADTGELFF,TRBJ2-2,TRBV10-1,12
CASSQSSRVYGYTF,TRBJ1-2,TRBV3-1/TRBV3-2,14
CASSLAVGTEAFF,TRBJ1-1,TRBV5-1,13
CASSHGGAAFF,TRBJ1-1,TRBV14,11
CASSGGASGRAGTGELFF,TRBJ2-2,TRBV9,18
CASGFPDRGFFEGLSPLHF,TRBJ1-6,TRBV23-1,19
CASSSGTANYGYTF,TRBJ1-2,TRBV5-5,14
CASTSGDLSGNTIYF,TRBJ1-3,TRBV6-5,15
CASNKVASGGAEQYF,TRBJ2-7,TRBV6-6,15
CASSLSGTSDLETQYF,TRBJ2-5,TRBV7-9,16
CASSHPQRVSDTQYF,TRBJ2-3,TRBV4-1,15
CATSYDTGSTDTQYF,TRBJ2-3,TRBV15,15
CASSPGGSNQPQHF,TRBJ1-5,TRBV19,14
CATLGRRRVGYTF,TRBJ1-2,TRBV28,13
CASSLASRPHTGELFF,TRBJ2-2,TRBV7-8,16
CASSSQGGNYGYTF,TRBJ1-2,TRBV28,14
CATSLDPGNQPQHF,TRBJ1-5,TRBV15,14
CASSPGQGYAETQYF,TRBJ2-5,TRBV18,15
CASSSRGGSGNTIYF,TRBJ1-3,TRBV11-1,15
CASSLGLAGAEEQYF,TRBJ2-7,TRBV28,15
CASKQGGSQRGLFLPF,TRBJ1-2,TRBV6-6,16
CASTESGTSGLQETQYF,TRBJ2-5,TRBV9,17
CASSLSRGNTEAFF,TRBJ1-1,TRBV4-1,14
CASMGTSVYEQYF,TRBJ2-7,TRBV28,13
CASSPGALAGTRETQYF,TRBJ2-5,TRBV6-2/TRBV6-3,17